These 3 T cell receptor beta chains were sequenced from one sample in a study of cytomegalovirus exposure and HLA in healthy donors. A multiplex PCR was run with 60 Vbeta primers and 13 Jbeta primers. TCRdb keeps only in-frame clones here, not all; method: immunoSEQ multiplex PCR. The sample shows under 95,000 clones, roughly 77% of them seen only once. The sample comprised PBMCs. The origin of the receptors is a man in his forties in good health and CMV-seronegative.

This sequence joins TRBV19 and TRBJ2-7; D gene unclear. Trimming stripped 3 bases from V and 2 bases from J, with 8 bases between. CDR1 is LNHDA and CDR2 is SQIVND in the germline V gene (reference sequence). The CDR3 extends over 13 amino acids. The CDR3 DNA reads TGTGCCAGTAGTATGCCCTATACCTACGAGCAGTACTTC. The encoded protein is CASSMPYTYEQYF.

The table lists this clone with a count of one. This rearrangement joins TRBV5-4 to TRBJ2-5; 10 bases line up with TRBD2. CDR1 and CDR2 (germline): SGHNT, YYREEE (reference sequence). The CDR3 totals 16 residues. V lost 0 bases and J lost 5; bases outside the gene matches: 7. CDR3 sequence reads: CASSLESGRASETQYF. CDR3 in DNA: TGTGCCAGCAGCTTGGAAAGCGGGAGGGCCTCCGAGACCCAGTACTTC.

The chain couples TRBV5-6 to TRBJ2-5, with 9 bases matching TRBD2. Unmatched junction bases numbered 10, after V lost 2 bases and J lost 2 bases. The CDR3 is 17 residues long. Germline lookup yields CDR1 SGHDT and CDR2 YYEEEE. The CDR3 DNA reads TGTGCCAGCAGCTTATGGAGACTAGCGGCCATTCAAGAGACCCAGTACTTC. Translated, it gives CASSLWRLAAIQETQYF.